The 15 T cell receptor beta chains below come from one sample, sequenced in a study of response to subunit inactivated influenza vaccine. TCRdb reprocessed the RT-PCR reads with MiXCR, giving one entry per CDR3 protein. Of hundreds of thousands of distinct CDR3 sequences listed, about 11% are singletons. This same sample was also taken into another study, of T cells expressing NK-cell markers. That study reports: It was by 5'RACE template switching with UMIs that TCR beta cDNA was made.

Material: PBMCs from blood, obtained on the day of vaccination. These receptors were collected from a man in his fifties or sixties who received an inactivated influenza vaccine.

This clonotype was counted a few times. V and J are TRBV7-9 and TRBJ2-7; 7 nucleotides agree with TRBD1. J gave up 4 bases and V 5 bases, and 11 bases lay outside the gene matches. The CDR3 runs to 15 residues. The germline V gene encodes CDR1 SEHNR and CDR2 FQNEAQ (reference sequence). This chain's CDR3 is CASSHDRDDGYEQYF. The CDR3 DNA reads TGTGCCAGCAGCCACGACAGGGATGATGGGTACGAGCAGTACTTC.

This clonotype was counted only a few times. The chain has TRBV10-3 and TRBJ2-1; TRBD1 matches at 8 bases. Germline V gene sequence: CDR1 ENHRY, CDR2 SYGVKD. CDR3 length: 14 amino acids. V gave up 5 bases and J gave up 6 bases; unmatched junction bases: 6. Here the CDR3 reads CAISRDRYSNEQFF. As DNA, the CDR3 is TGTGCCATCAGTCGGGACAGGTACTCCAATGAGCAGTTCTTC.

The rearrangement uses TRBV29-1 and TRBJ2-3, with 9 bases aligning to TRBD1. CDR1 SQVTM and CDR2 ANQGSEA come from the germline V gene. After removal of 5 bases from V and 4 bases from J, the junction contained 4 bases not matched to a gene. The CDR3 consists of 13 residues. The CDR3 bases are TGCAGCGTTAAACAGGGGGCGTCAGATACGCAGTATTTT. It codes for CSVKQGASDTQYF.

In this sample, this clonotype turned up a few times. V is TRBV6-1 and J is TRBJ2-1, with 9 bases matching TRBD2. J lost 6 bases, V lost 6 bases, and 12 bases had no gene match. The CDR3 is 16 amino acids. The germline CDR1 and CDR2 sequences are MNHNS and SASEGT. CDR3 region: CASRPSGRGGLNEQFF. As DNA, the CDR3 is TGTGCCAGCAGGCCGTCGGGGCGGGGGGGCCTCAATGAGCAGTTCTTC.

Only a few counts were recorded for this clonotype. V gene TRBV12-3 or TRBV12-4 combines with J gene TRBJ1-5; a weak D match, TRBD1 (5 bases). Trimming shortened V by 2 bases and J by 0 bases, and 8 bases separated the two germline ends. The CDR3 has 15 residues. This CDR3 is CASSLLGGSNQPQHF. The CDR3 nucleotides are TGTGCCAGCAGTTTATTGGGGGGTAGCAATCAGCCCCAGCATTTT.

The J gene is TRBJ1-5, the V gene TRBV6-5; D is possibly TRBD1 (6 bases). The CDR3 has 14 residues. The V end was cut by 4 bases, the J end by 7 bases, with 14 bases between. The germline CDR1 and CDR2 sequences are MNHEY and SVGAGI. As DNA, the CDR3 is TGTGCCAGCAGTTTGGCACAGGGAAGGCAGCCCCAGCATTTT. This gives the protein CASSLAQGRQPQHF.

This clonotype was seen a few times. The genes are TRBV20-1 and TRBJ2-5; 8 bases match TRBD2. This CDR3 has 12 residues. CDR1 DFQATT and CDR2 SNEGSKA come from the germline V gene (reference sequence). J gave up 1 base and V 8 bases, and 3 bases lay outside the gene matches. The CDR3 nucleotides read TGCAGTAGAACTAGCGGCCAAGAGACCCAGTACTTC. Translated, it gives CSRTSGQETQYF.

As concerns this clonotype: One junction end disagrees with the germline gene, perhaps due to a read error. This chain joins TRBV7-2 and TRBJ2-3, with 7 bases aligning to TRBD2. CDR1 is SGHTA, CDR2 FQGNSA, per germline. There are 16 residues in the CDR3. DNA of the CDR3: TGTGCCGGCAGCTTATCGACGGGGGGTATCACAGATACGCAGTATTTT. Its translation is CAGSLSTGGITDTQYF.

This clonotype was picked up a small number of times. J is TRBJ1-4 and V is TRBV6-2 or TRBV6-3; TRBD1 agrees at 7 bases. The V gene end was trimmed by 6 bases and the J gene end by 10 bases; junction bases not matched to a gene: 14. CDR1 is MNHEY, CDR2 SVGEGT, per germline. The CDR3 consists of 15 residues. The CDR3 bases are TGTGCCAGCAGCGCAACAGGGGTTCTGGGTGGAAAACTGTTTTTT. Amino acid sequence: CASSATGVLGGKLFF.

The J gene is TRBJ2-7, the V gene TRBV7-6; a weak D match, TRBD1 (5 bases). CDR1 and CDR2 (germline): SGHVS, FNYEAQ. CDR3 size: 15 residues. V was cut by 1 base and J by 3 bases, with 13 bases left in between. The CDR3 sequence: CASSLVATESYEQYF. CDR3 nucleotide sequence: TGTGCCAGCAGCTTAGTCGCGACAGAGAGCTACGAGCAGTACTTC.

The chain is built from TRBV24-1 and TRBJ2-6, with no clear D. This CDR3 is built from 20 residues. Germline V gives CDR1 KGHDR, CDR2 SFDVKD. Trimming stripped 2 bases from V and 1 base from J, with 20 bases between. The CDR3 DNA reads TGTGCCACCAGTGATTGGAGTTGGTTAGGTGTGGTATCTGGGGCCAACGTCCTGACTTTC. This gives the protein CATSDWSWLGVVSGANVLTF.

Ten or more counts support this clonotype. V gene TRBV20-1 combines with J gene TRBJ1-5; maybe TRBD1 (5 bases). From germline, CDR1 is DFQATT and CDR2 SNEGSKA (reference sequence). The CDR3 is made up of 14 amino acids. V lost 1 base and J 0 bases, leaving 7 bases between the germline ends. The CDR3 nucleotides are TGCAGTGCTAGAGTTGGGGGTAGCAATCAGCCCCAGCATTTT. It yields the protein CSARVGGSNQPQHF.

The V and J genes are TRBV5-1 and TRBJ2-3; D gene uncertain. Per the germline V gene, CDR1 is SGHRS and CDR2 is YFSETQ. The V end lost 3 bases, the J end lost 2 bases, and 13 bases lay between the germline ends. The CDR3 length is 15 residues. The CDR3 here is CASSWPRGYTDTQYF. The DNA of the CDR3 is TGCGCCAGCAGCTGGCCTCGAGGTTACACAGATACGCAGTATTTT.

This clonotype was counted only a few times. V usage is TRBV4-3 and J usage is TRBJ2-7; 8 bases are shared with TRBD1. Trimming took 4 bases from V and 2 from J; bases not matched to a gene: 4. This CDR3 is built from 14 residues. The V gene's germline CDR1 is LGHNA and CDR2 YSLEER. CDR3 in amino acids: CASSRGQETYEQYF. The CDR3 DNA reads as TGCGCCAGCAGCCGGGGACAGGAGACCTACGAGCAGTACTTC.

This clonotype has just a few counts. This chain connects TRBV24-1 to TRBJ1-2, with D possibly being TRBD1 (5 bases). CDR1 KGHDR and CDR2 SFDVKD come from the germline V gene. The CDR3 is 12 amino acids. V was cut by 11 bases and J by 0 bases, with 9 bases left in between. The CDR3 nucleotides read TGTGCCATCCGGGGGTCTAACTATGGCTACACCTTC. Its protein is CAIRGSNYGYTF.